This T cell receptor beta chain comes out of a study of memory CD4+ T cells and cytomegalovirus serostatus. Study in general: Healthy Belgian adult donors included about nine CMV-positive and 24 CMV-negative people.

General study findings and limits: Median bootstrapped AUC for CMV status was about 0.95 originally, roughly 0.92 US-trained.

Clones were read by immunoSEQ multiplex PCR, and TCRdb kept only the in-frame ones, dropping some. Found here are around 44,000 clones, roughly three quarters of them singletons; the top ten hold around 0.6%. Germline V gene data show CDR1 as SGHDN and CDR2 as FVKESK. V dropped 4 bases and J dropped 4 bases, with 13 bases sitting between them. CDR3 length: 14 amino acids. Single viable CD3+CD4+CD8-CD45RO+ cells were sorted as the memory CD4+ T cells. Donors' CMV status reflects serum IgG against pp150, pp28, p38, p52. Points on this clone: Its specificity is not known.

The sequence came from an adult in good health and CMV-seronegative. The rearrangement links TRBV14 to TRBJ1-2; no definite D call. The sample was memory CD4+ T cells from blood. The CDR3 spells CASSLIGSGYGYTF. The CDR3, as DNA: TGTGCCAGCAGCCTCATCGGCTCGGGCTATGGCTACACCTTC.